This T cell receptor (beta chain) derives from a study of OX40 agonist ivuxolimab in advanced cancers. Findings of the study overall: Antigens targeted by the expanded peripheral T cells were not determined. Both CD4+ and CD8+ T cell populations in blood had undergone clonal expansion by week 6 at 0.1 to 3.0 mg/kg.

Samples of blood were obtained at baseline, on cycle 4 day 1, and on cycle 7 day 1. Worth noting for this clone: The antigen is not known.

The repertoire was sequenced with immunoSEQ multiplex PCR; TCRdb's copy has only in-frame clones and lacks some. The table records roughly 100,000 clones, about 92% of them present only once. This TCR derives from an adult with an advanced solid tumor such as melanoma, head and neck, liver or kidney cancer. The material was CD4+ or CD8+ T cells sorted from blood, obtained in a trial of the OX40 agonist ivuxolimab.

For the CDR3, the DNA is TGTGCCAGCAGTTACTCGGGGGGATCCCTAGGCTACACCTTC. It specifies CASSYSGGSLGYTF. The genes are TRBV6-5 and TRBJ1-2, with a possible D match to TRBD1 (5 bases). The germline V gene has CDR1 MNHEY and CDR2 SVGAGI. The CDR3 is 14 residues long. V lost 0 bases, J lost 8 bases, and 13 bases lay in between.